The T cell receptor (beta chain) under discussion was sequenced for a study of post-analysis software for immune sequencing data. About the research overall: The study covered relapsing-remitting, secondary progressive and progressive-relapsing courses of multiple sclerosis.

The CDR3 extends over 16 amino acids. Germline V gene sequence: CDR1 WSHSY, CDR2 SAAADI. Germline trimming cut 2 bases from V and 4 bases from J; bases unmatched to any gene: 8. Study-level findings and limits: Multiple sclerosis patients showed significantly lower normalized Chao1 diversity than controls did. About 5 TRBV segments occurring more often in patients than controls included TRBV5-6, TRBV5-1 and TRBV20-1.

Researchers reported that TCR beta cDNA libraries carried unique molecular identifiers. TCRdb fed the PCR reads into MiXCR, producing one record per CDR3 protein. The sample comprises approximately 730,000 distinct CDR3 sequences, about 27% of which are singletons, and roughly 0.57% rests with the top ten. In this sample, this clonotype turned up a few times. Its antigen is not known. The sample consisted of blood. The origin of this receptor is a girl aged 10-17 years with multiple sclerosis. The chain links TRBV10-2 to TRBJ1-2; 9 bases are a match to TRBD1. The CDR3 nucleotides read TGCGCCAGCAGTGAGGCGGACAGGGGCCGAGCCTATGGCTACACCTTC. This encodes CASSEADRGRAYGYTF.